The entry below describes one T cell receptor beta chain. This entry belongs to a study of blood T cell repertoires in COVID-19. Study-level background: The United States, Italy and Spain were the sources of the acute and convalescent COVID-19 samples. PBMCs, B-cell-depleted T cells, or T cells provided the cDNA or gDNA that made up the material.

Authors' methods: The authors estimated nucleated cell counts from reference gene primer amplification. Libraries were prepared by immunoSEQ multiplex PCR; TCRdb keeps only in-frame clonotypes and omits some of them. The DNA was the basis for D and trimming; V, J and clone size are from that table. The sample yields about 280,000 clones, around 89% seen once. The CDR3 consists of 11 residues. Trimming took 8 bases from V and 10 from J, leaving 9 bases between them. Germline V gene sequence: CDR1 WNHNN, CDR2 SYGVQD (reference sequence). Input material: peripheral blood. The chain employs TRBV10-1 and TRBJ1-6; D possibly corresponds to TRBD1 (6 bases). The receptor was derived from a man between 40 and 49 years old with acute or convalescent COVID-19. The CDR3 DNA sequence: TGCGCCAGCGGGGGGGGCTCACCCCTCCACTTT. It specifies CASGGGSPLHF.